Below, 12 T cell receptor beta chains from the same sample are listed, as sequenced in a study of identifying expanded T cells in peripheral blood. Assay used: immunoSEQ multiplex PCR; TCRdb lists only in-frame clones, some missing. The sample lists approximately 86,000 clones, approximately 85% occurring once. Material: blood. The receptor set was obtained from a person aged 18 to 69 in good health.

The rearrangement uses TRBV5-6 and TRBJ2-7, with D uncertain. V dropped 2 bases and J dropped 5 bases, with 11 bases sitting between them. The CDR3 loop spans 13 amino acids. CDR1 and CDR2 (germline): SGHDT, YYEEEE. CDR3 protein: CASSLRSEDEQYF. The DNA of the CDR3 is TGTGCCAGCAGCTTAAGGTCGGAAGACGAGCAGTACTTC.

Written as DNA, the CDR3 is TGTGCCACCAGCAGAGATAGCCCCTACCAAGAGACCCAGTACTTC. It yields the protein CATSRDSPYQETQYF. The V and J genes are TRBV15 and TRBJ2-5; D ambiguous. The germline gives CDR1 LNHNV, CDR2 YYDKDF (reference sequence). The CDR3 has 15 amino acids. Trimming took off 0 bases at V and 0 bases at J, with 8 bases between the two ends.

This chain links TRBV5-6 with TRBJ1-2; weak D call: TRBD1 (6 bases). This CDR3 has 15 amino acids. CDR1 is SGHDT and CDR2 is YYEEEE in the germline V gene. V lost 3 bases, J lost 8 bases, and 20 bases lay in between. The CDR3, as DNA: TGTGCCAGCAGCTCACTTGACAGGAGACTTGCGGGCTACACCTTC. Its translation is CASSSLDRRLAGYTF.

The genes are TRBV4-3 and TRBJ1-1; TRBD1 aligns across 9 bases. CDR1 LGHNA and CDR2 YSLEER come from the germline V gene. V gave up 1 base and J gave up 5 bases; unmatched junction bases: 8. The CDR3 loop spans 16 amino acids. CDR3 nucleotides: TGCGCCAGCAGCCAAGGGACAGGGGTTCTTGGTACTGAAGCTTTCTTT. The encoded protein is CASSQGTGVLGTEAFF.

The CDR3 reads CASSQENSPLHF. DNA for the CDR3: TGCGCCAGCAGCCAAGAAAATTCACCCCTCCACTTT. This chain joins TRBV4-3 and TRBJ1-6; D is undetermined. Germline CDR1 LGHNA, CDR2 YSLEER. V was cut by 0 bases and J by 7 bases, with 1 base left in between. The CDR3 spans 12 residues.

The rearrangement links TRBV10-3 to TRBJ1-1; D is undetermined. Germline-derived CDR1 and CDR2 are ENHRY and SYGVKD. CDR3 length: 14 amino acids. The germline V and J ends were trimmed by 0 bases and 1 base, with 6 bases remaining between them. CDR3 nucleotides: TGTGCCATCAGTGAGTCGAACCAGAACACTGAAGCTTTCTTT. The encoded protein is CAISESNQNTEAFF.

The chain recombines TRBV21-1 with TRBJ1-5; the table's D gene call, TRBD1, was not cross checked with the DNA. TRBV21-1 is annotated as a pseudogene. CDR3 length: 18 residues. The CDR3 DNA reads as TGTGCCAGCAGCAAAGTCAGCAAGGGGACAGGGAACAATCAGCCCCAGCATTTT. As protein: CASSKVSKGTGNNQPQHF.

The chain joins TRBV5-8 to TRBJ2-1; D unclear. The CDR3 length is 8 residues. Germline V lookup: CDR1 SGHTS, CDR2 YDEGEE. V shed 7 bases and J shed 8 bases, with 1 base lying between them. CDR3 sequence (DNA): TGTGCCAGCTATGAGCAGTTCTTC. This translates into CASYEQFF.

This chain uses TRBV10-3 with TRBJ2-7; D is perhaps TRBD1 or TRBD2 (6 bases each). Germline values: CDR1 ENHRY, CDR2 SYGVKD. Trimming stripped 4 bases from V and 3 bases from J, with 13 bases between. There are 14 residues in the CDR3. The CDR3 sequence: CAISGERGLYEQYF. DNA for the CDR3: TGTGCCATCAGTGGGGAACGGGGGCTCTACGAGCAGTACTTC.

The chain couples TRBV28 to TRBJ1-5; maybe TRBD1 (5 bases). The length of the CDR3 is 14 residues. With 2 bases removed from V and 2 bases from J, the gap between germline ends came to 7 bases. Germline CDR1 reads MDHEN; CDR2 reads SYDVKM. The CDR3 DNA reads TGTGCCAGCAGTTTAGGGGGTGGCAATCAGCCCCAGCATTTT. Its protein is CASSLGGGNQPQHF.

This clone was counted a single time. The DNA of the CDR3 is TGTGCTAGTGGTTTACAGGGGGCTAATCAGCCCCAGCATTTT. Residues: CASGLQGANQPQHF. The chain combines TRBV12-5 with TRBJ1-5; 9 bases fit TRBD1. CDR1 is LGHNT, CDR2 FRNRAP, per germline. With 3 bases clipped from V and 4 bases from J, the junction kept 1 base outside the gene matches. The length of the CDR3 is 14 residues.

The chain combines TRBV7-8 with TRBJ1-3, with D hard to call. Looked up from germline, CDR1 is SGHVS and CDR2 is FQNEAQ. The CDR3 contains 16 residues. Trimming pared 2 bases from V and 0 bases from J, leaving 11 bases between. CDR3 amino acids: CASSLQISHSGNTIYF. Here the CDR3 DNA reads TGTGCCAGCAGCTTACAGATATCGCACTCTGGAAACACCATATATTTT. The full variable domain, rest sourced from reference TRBV7-8 and TRBJ1-3, is GAGVSQSPRYKVAKRGQDVALRCDPISGHVSLFWYQQALGQGPEFLTYFQNEAQLDKSGLPSDRFFAERPEGSVSTLKIQRTQQEDSAVYLCASSLQISHSGNTIYFGEGSWLTVV.